The entry below describes one T cell receptor (beta chain). Its antigen is not known. This specimen belongs to a study of shared clonotypes between healthy human individuals. Study findings and constraints: What limited the represented genetic and exposure-history diversity was the small number of donors. In a handful of donors, approximately 5% of naive CD4 clonotypes appeared in common. Estimated clonotype richness was generally higher in naive than memory subsets. Sorted-subset samples were not fully sequenced, rarefaction indicated.

CDR3 length: 13 residues. Between the trimmed V and J ends, which lost 4 bases and 7 bases, there was a span of 12 bases. CDR1 is MNHEY and CDR2 is SVGAGI in the germline V gene. Assay: immunoSEQ multiplex PCR; the TCRdb copy retains only in-frame clones and omits some. Among fewer than 2.5 million clones, 80% to 95% were seen once, and the ten largest hold about 0.39%. The origin of this receptor is a man between 18 and 29 years old in good health. Some clones in this sample may be carry-over from other donors' samples. The V gene is TRBV6-5, the J gene TRBJ2-3, with no clear D. The sequencing sample was made of naive CD4+ T cells from PBMCs. Subset indicated: CD45RA+ positively selected. CDR3 protein: CASSSPPRYTQYF. CDR3 sequence (DNA): TGTGCCAGCAGTTCCCCCCCCCGGTATACGCAGTATTTT.